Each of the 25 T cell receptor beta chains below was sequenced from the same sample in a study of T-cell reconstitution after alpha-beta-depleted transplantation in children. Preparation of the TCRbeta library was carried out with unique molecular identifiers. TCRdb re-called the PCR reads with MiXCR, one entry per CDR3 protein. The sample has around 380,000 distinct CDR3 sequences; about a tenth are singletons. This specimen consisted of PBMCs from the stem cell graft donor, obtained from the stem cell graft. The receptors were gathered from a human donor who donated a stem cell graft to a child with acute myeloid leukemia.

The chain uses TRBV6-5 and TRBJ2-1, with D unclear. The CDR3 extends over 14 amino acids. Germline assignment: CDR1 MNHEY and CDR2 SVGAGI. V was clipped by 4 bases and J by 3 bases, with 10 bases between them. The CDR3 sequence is CASSLHDNYNEQFF. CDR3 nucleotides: TGTGCCAGCAGTTTACACGACAACTACAATGAGCAGTTCTTC.

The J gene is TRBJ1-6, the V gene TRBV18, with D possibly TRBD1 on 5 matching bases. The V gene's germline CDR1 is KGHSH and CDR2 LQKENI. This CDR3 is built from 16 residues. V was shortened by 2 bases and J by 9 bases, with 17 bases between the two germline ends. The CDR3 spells CASSPYRDPGSSPLHF. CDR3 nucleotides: TGTGCCAGCTCACCATACCGGGACCCAGGCAGTTCACCCCTCCACTTT.

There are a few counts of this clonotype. The CDR3: CASRRAGQNYGYTF. In nucleotides, the CDR3 is TGTGCCAGCAGAAGGGCCGGACAGAACTATGGCTACACCTTC. This sequence joins TRBV6-1 and TRBJ1-2; tentatively, D is TRBD1 (6 bases). This CDR3 spans 14 amino acids. V lost 6 bases and J 2 bases, leaving 13 bases between the germline ends. The germline V gene has CDR1 MNHNS and CDR2 SASEGT.

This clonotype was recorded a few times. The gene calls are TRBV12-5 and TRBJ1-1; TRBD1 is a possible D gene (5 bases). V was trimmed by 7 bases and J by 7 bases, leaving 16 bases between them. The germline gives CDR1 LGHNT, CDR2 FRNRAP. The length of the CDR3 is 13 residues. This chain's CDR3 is CASATGTAGEAFF. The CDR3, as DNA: TGTGCTAGTGCCACCGGGACGGCGGGTGAAGCTTTCTTT.

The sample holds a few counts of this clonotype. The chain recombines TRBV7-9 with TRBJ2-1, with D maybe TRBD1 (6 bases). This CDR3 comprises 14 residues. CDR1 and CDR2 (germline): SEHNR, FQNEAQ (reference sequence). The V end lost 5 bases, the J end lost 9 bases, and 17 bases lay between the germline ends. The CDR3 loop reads CASSPGHGWGEQFF. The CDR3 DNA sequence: TGTGCCAGCAGCCCGGGACACGGTTGGGGTGAGCAGTTCTTC.

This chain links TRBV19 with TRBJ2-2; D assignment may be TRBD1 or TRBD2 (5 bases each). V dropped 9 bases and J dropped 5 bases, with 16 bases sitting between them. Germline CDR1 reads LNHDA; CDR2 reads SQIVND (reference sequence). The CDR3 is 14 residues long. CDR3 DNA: TGTGCCAGCGGGGCCGGGTGGATAACCGGGGAGCTGTTTTTT. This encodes CASGAGWITGELFF.

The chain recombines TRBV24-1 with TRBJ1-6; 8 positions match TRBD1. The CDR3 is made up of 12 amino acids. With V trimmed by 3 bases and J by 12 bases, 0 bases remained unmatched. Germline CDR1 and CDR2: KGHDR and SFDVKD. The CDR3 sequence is CATSDGTGPLHF. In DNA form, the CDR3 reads TGTGCCACCAGTGATGGGACAGGACCCCTCCACTTT.

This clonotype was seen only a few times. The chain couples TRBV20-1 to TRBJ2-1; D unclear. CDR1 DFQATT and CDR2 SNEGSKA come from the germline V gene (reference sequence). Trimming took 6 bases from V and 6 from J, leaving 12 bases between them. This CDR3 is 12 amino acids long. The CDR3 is CSAQIPGNEQFF. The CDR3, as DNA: TGCAGTGCCCAAATACCTGGCAATGAGCAGTTCTTC.

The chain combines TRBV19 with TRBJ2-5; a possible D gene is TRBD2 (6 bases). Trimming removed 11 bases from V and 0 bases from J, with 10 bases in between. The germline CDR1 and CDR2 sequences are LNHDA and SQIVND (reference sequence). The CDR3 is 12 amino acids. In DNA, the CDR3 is TGTGCCTGCGGGGTCAACCAAGAGACCCAGTACTTC. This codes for CACGVNQETQYF.

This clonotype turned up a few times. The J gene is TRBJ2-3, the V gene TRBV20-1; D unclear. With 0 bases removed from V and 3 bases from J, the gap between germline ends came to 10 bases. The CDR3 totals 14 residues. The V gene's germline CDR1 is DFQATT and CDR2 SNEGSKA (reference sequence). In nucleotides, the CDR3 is TGCAGTGCTAGAGATTCCCTGGGAACAGATACGCAGTATTTT. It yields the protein CSARDSLGTDTQYF.

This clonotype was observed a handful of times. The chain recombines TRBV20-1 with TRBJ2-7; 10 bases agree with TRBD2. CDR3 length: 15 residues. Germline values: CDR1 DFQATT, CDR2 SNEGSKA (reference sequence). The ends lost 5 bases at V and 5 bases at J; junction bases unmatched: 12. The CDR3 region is CSALETLAGYHEQYF. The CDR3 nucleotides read TGCAGTGCTCTAGAGACACTAGCGGGATACCACGAGCAGTACTTC.

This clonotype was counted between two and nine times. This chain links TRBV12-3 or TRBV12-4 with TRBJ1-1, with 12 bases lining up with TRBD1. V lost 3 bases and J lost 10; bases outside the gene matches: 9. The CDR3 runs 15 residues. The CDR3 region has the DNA TGTGCCAGCAGTTTTGGGACAGGGGGCAGCGACGGAGCTTTCTTT. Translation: CASSFGTGGSDGAFF.

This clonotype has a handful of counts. The CDR3 loop is CSAELYFGRGDTQYF. Here the CDR3 DNA reads TGCAGCGCAGAACTCTATTTCGGGAGGGGAGATACGCAGTATTTT. The chain has TRBV29-1 and TRBJ2-3; TRBD2 agrees at 8 bases. The V segment lost 7 bases and the J segment 5 bases; nucleotides outside the gene matches: 14. Germline V gives CDR1 SQVTM, CDR2 ANQGSEA. This CDR3 has 15 amino acids.

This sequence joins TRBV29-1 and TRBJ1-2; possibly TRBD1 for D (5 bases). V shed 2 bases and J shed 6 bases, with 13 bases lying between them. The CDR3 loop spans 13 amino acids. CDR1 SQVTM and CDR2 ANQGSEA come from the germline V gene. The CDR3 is CSVENWGRDGYTF. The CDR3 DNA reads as TGCAGCGTTGAAAACTGGGGGAGGGATGGCTACACCTTC.

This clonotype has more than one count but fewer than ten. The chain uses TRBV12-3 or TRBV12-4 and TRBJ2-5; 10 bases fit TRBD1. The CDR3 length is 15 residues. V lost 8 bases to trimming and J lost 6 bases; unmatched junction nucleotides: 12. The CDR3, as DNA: TGTGCCAGCGCGCCGGTCGACAGGGGGCTAAAGACCCAGTACTTC. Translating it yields CASAPVDRGLKTQYF.

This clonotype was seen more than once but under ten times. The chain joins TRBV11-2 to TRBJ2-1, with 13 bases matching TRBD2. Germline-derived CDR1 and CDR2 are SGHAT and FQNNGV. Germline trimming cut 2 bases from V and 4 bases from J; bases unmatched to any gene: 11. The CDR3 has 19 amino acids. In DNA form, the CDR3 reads TGTGCCAGCAGCTTAAGCCGAACCGGGACTAGCGGGATTTACAATGAGCAGTTCTTC. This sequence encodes CASSLSRTGTSGIYNEQFF.

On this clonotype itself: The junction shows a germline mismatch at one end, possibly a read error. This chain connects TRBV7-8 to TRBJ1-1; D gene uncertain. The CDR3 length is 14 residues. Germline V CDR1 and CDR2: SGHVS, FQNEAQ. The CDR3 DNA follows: TGTGCCAGCAGCCCTCTGGAGGAGAACACTGAACCTTTCTTT. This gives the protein CASSPLEENTEPFF.

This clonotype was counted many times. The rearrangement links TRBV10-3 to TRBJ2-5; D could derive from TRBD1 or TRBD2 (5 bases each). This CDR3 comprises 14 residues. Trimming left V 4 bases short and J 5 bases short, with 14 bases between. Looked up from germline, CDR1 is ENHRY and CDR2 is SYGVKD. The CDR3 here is CAISGGRAGETQYF. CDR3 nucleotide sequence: TGTGCCATCAGTGGGGGACGGGCCGGGGAGACCCAGTACTTC.

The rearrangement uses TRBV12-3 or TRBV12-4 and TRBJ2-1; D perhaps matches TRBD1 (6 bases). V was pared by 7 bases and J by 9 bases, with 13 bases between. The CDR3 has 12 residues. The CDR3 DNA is TGTGCCAGCACTAGGGGGAATGTTGAGCAGTTCTTC. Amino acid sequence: CASTRGNVEQFF.

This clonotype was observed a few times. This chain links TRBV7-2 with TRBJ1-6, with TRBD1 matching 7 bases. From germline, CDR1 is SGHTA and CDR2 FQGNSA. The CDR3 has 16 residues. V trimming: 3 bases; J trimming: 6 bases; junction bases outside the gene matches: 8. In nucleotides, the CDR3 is TGTGCCAGCAGCTTTATCTTGGGACAGTTTAATTCACCCCTCCACTTT. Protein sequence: CASSFILGQFNSPLHF. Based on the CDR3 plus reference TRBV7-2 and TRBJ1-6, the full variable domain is GAGVSQSPSNKVTEKGKDVELRCDPISGHTALYWYRQSLGQGLEFLIYFQGNSAPDKSGLPSDRFSAERTGGSVSTLTIQRTQQEDSAVYLCASSFILGQFNSPLHFGNGTRLTVT.

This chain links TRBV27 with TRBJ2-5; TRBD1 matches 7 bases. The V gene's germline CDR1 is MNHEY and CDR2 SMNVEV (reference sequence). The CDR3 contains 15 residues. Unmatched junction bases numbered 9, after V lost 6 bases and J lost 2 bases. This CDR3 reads CASSPRGGTQETQYF. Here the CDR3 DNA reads TGTGCCAGCAGCCCCCGAGGGGGCACGCAAGAGACCCAGTACTTC.

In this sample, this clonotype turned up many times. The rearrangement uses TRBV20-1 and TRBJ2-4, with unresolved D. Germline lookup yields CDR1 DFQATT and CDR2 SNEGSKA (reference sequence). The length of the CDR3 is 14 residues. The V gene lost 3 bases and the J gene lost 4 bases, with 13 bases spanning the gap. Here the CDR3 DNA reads TGCAGTGCTAGGGCCGGAGCTGGAAAAAACATTCAGTACTTC. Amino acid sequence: CSARAGAGKNIQYF.

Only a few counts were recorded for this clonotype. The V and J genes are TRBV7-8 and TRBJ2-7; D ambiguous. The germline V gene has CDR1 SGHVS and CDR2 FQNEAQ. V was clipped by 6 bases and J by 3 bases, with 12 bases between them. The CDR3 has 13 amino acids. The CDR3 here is CASSTPDLYEQYV. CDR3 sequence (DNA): TGTGCCAGCAGTACCCCGGACCTCTACGAGCAGTACGTC.

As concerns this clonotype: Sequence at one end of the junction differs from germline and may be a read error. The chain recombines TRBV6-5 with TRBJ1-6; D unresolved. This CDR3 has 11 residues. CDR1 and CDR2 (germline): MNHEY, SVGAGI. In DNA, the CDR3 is TGCGGCCGCACCTATAATTCACCCCTCCACTTT. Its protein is CGRTYNSPLHF.

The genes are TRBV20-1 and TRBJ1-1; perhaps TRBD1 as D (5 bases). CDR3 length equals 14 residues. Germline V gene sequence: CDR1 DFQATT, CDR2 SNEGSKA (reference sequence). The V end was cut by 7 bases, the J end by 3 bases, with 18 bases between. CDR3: CSGSGNRLDTEAFF. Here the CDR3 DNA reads TGCAGTGGTTCAGGGAATCGGCTGGACACTGAAGCTTTCTTT.